This entry features one T cell receptor (beta chain) sequence. Its target is unknown. These data belong to a study of vaccination effects on CD4 cells after COVID-19. For the study at large: A few million PBMC per well were cultured with around 10 IU/ml IL-2 and roughly 9.9 ug/ml peptides. Points from the study as a whole: After vaccination, at late timepoints, clones induced by infection and by vaccine contracted markedly. Convalescent patients were few in the study, and early post-infection timepoints were absent.

The CDR3 has 13 residues. The V gene end was trimmed by 5 bases and the J gene end by 5 bases; junction bases not matched to a gene: 1. Germline lookup yields CDR1 SEHNR and CDR2 FQNEAQ (reference sequence). Clones were read by immunoSEQ multiplex PCR, and TCRdb kept only the in-frame ones, dropping some. The table includes tens of thousands of clones, approximately 71% detected once. On day 10 of culture, CD4+ T cells were separated out. Vaccine recipients, nucleocapsid antibody negative, had no prior SARS-CoV-2 infection. The chain has TRBV7-9 and TRBJ1-5; 9 nucleotides line up with TRBD1. The clonotype was recovered from a human donor who received a COVID-19 vaccine. The sample here was CD4+ T cells from PBMCs cultured without peptide, taken before COVID-19 vaccination. The CDR3 protein is CASSRTGDQPQHF. For the CDR3, the DNA is TGTGCCAGCAGCCGGACAGGGGATCAGCCCCAGCATTTT.